This T cell receptor (beta chain) derives from a study of T cells in Graves' hyperthyroidism and ophthalmopathy. The germline V gene has CDR1 MNHNS and CDR2 SASEGT. The CDR3 consists of 14 residues. V was pared by 6 bases and J by 6 bases, with 4 bases of the junction left unmatched. RNA transcripts were the template for amplifying TCR beta CDR3 regions. Researchers ran a first-round RT-PCR on the TCR CDR3 using the HTBI primer set. In TCRdb, the multiplex PCR reads were re-called with MiXCR into one record per CDR3 protein. The sample contains about 640,000 distinct CDR3 sequences, around 13% of which appear only once. This clonotype was counted only a few times.

This chain uses TRBV6-1 with TRBJ2-2; TRBD2 agrees at 10 bases. The specimen sequenced was blood. The source of this sequence is a woman aged 45-60 years with Graves' ophthalmopathy. CDR3 loop: CASRVLAGAGELFF. The CDR3 DNA reads as TGTGCCAGCAGAGTTCTAGCGGGAGCCGGGGAGCTGTTTTTT.